A selection of T cell receptor beta chains follows, all from one sample in a study of blood T cell repertoires in COVID-19. The repertoire was sequenced with immunoSEQ multiplex PCR; TCRdb's copy has only in-frame clones and lacks some. The profile shows 80,000 or so clones, about 80% of them singletons. Material for sequencing was peripheral blood. The origin of the receptors is a woman between 70 and 85 years old with acute or convalescent COVID-19. Both conserved end residues are part of each CDR3. The order of the fields is V gene, J gene, clone size, D gene, CDR3 protein, CDR3 DNA. The D gene is left open where the match is weak. Rows may omit the clone size; those that give it use once, few, many or a size class.

V: TRBV6-2/TRBV6-3; J: TRBJ1-1; size: -; D: TRBD1; CDR3: CASSPLGQVTEAFF; DNA: TGTGCCAGCAGTCCCCTCGGACAGGTCACTGAAGCTTTCTTT
V: TRBV19; J: TRBJ1-4; size: -; D: TRBD1; CDR3: CASSMSGQLEKLFF; DNA: TGTGCCAGTAGTATGTCGGGACAGCTAGAAAAACTGTTTTTT
V: TRBV6-5; J: TRBJ1-1; size: -; D: -; CDR3: CASSHPTSQSAEAFF; DNA: TGTGCCAGCAGCCACCCCACATCCCAGAGCGCTGAAGCTTTCTTT
V: TRBV5-5; J: TRBJ1-4; size: -; D: TRBD1; CDR3: CASSFLQGANEKLFF; DNA: TGTGCCAGCAGCTTCTTACAGGGGGCTAATGAAAAACTGTTTTTT
V: TRBV3-1/TRBV3-2; J: TRBJ2-5; size: few; D: -; CDR3: CASSQDSQGETQYF; DNA: TGTGCCAGCAGCCAAGATTCGCAGGGCGAGACCCAGTACTTC
V: TRBV7-2; J: TRBJ1-5; size: few; D: -; CDR3: CASSSSQYGPQHF; DNA: TGTGCCAGCAGCAGTAGCCAGTACGGGCCCCAGCATTTT
V: TRBV6-2/TRBV6-3; J: TRBJ2-3; size: -; D: -; CDR3: CASSYSSADTQYF; DNA: TGTGCCAGCAGTTACAGCTCGGCAGATACGCAGTATTTT
V: TRBV5-1; J: TRBJ2-3; size: -; D: TRBD2; CDR3: CASSLKTSGFSTDTQYF; DNA: TGCGCCAGCAGCTTGAAGACTAGCGGTTTTAGCACAGATACGCAGTATTTT
V: TRBV19; J: TRBJ1-6; size: -; D: TRBD1; CDR3: CASSAGTGRESPLHF; DNA: TGTGCCAGTAGTGCCGGGACAGGGAGAGAATCACCCCTCCACTTT
V: TRBV11-3; J: TRBJ1-1; size: few; D: -; CDR3: CASSLDGFVGRMNTEAFF; DNA: TGTGCCAGCAGCTTAGATGGGTTTGTTGGGAGAATGAACACTGAAGCTTTCTTT
V: TRBV25-1; J: TRBJ1-5; size: few; D: -; CDR3: CASSESGDQPQHF; DNA: TGTGCCAGCAGTGAATCAGGGGATCAGCCCCAGCATTTT
V: TRBV18; J: TRBJ1-2; size: -; D: TRBD1; CDR3: CASSSATGQGPYGYTF; DNA: TGTGCCAGCTCATCCGCTACGGGACAGGGACCCTATGGCTACACCTTC
V: TRBV23-1; J: TRBJ1-2; size: -; D: TRBD1; CDR3: CASSPRTGFNYGYTF; DNA: TGCGCCAGCAGTCCACGGACAGGTTTTAACTATGGCTACACCTTC
V: TRBV27; J: TRBJ2-1; size: -; D: TRBD2; CDR3: CASSPGGSSYNEQFF; DNA: TGTGCCAGCAGCCCCGGGGGGAGCTCCTACAATGAGCAGTTCTTC
V: TRBV3-1/TRBV3-2; J: TRBJ2-3; size: -; D: -; CDR3: CASSFGVDTQYF; DNA: TGTGCCAGCAGCTTCGGTGTGGATACGCAGTATTTT
V: TRBV6-6; J: TRBJ1-5; size: -; D: -; CDR3: CASSLQGGSNQPQHF; DNA: TGTGCCAGCAGTCTACAGGGAGGGAGCAATCAGCCCCAGCATTTT
V: TRBV24-1; J: TRBJ2-5; size: -; D: -; CDR3: CATSDLEETQYF; DNA: TGTGCCACCAGTGATTTAGAGGAGACCCAGTACTTC
V: TRBV18; J: TRBJ2-1; size: few; D: TRBD1; CDR3: CASSPSETGAYNEQFF; DNA: TGTGCCAGCTCACCCTCAGAGACAGGGGCCTACAATGAGCAGTTCTTC
V: TRBV11-3; J: TRBJ1-2; size: -; D: TRBD1; CDR3: CASSFGQATPWGYTF; DNA: TGTGCCAGCAGCTTCGGACAGGCTACCCCCTGGGGGTACACCTTC
V: TRBV25-1; J: TRBJ2-1; size: -; D: -; CDR3: CASSSFREAYNEQFF; DNA: TGTGCCAGCAGTTCTTTCCGGGAAGCCTACAATGAGCAGTTCTTC
V: TRBV6-5; J: TRBJ1-2; size: -; D: -; CDR3: CASSYTPRDYGYTF; DNA: TGTGCCAGCAGTTACACCCCGAGGGACTATGGCTACACCTTC
V: TRBV19; J: TRBJ2-6; size: -; D: TRBD1; CDR3: CATSPRQGLSSGANVLTF; DNA: TGTGCCACCTCACCCCGACAGGGATTAAGCTCTGGGGCCAACGTCCTGACTTTC
V: TRBV19; J: TRBJ1-1; size: -; D: -; CDR3: CASRSTVLRAEAFF; DNA: TGTGCCAGTCGATCGACAGTTCTTCGCGCTGAAGCTTTCTTT
V: TRBV19; J: TRBJ1-5; size: -; D: TRBD1; CDR3: CASSRDSIWRSNQPQHF; DNA: TGTGCCAGTAGTCGGGACAGTATCTGGAGGAGCAATCAGCCCCAGCATTTT
V: TRBV5-4; J: TRBJ2-7; size: -; D: TRBD1; CDR3: CASSLGDRTLHEQYF; DNA: TGTGCCAGCAGCTTGGGGGACAGGACCCTCCACGAGCAGTACTTC
V: TRBV7-9; J: TRBJ2-3; size: -; D: TRBD2; CDR3: CASSRSAGGADTQYF; DNA: TGTGCCAGCAGCCGATCGGCGGGGGGTGCAGATACGCAGTATTTT
V: TRBV5-4; J: TRBJ2-7; size: -; D: -; CDR3: CASSPGLEYEQYF; DNA: TGTGCCAGCAGCCCGGGACTTGAATACGAGCAGTACTTC
V: TRBV27; J: TRBJ1-5; size: -; D: -; CDR3: CASSYNSNQPQHF; DNA: TGTGCCAGCAGTTATAATAGCAATCAGCCCCAGCATTTT
V: TRBV2; J: TRBJ1-5; size: -; D: TRBD1; CDR3: CASSRLPGTGGSNSNQPQHF; DNA: TGTGCCAGCAGTCGGCTGCCCGGGACAGGGGGATCTAATAGCAATCAGCCCCAGCATTTT
V: TRBV21-1; J: TRBJ2-7; size: -; D: -; CDR3: CASSRRPGGGTYEQYF; DNA: TGTGCCAGCAGCCGCCGCCCCGGCGGGGGGACCTACGAGCAGTACTTC
V: TRBV7-3; J: TRBJ1-2; size: -; D: -; CDR3: CASGLNYGYTF; DNA: TGTGCCAGCGGGCTAAACTATGGCTACACCTTC
V: TRBV7-2; J: TRBJ1-6; size: -; D: -; CDR3: CASSLDAVGGYNSPLHF; DNA: TGTGCCAGCAGCTTAGACGCGGTTGGAGGGTACAATTCACCCCTCCACTTT
V: TRBV6-5; J: TRBJ2-1; size: -; D: -; CDR3: CASSYSGSPSEQFF; DNA: TGTGCCAGCAGTTACTCTGGCAGTCCGTCGGAGCAGTTCTTC
V: TRBV9; J: TRBJ2-3; size: -; D: TRBD1; CDR3: CASSGGTGVTDTQYF; DNA: TGTGCCAGCAGCGGCGGGACAGGGGTGACAGATACGCAGTATTTT
V: TRBV29-1; J: TRBJ1-2; size: -; D: -; CDR3: CSVRDVTNYGYTF; DNA: TGCAGCGTGAGGGATGTAACCAACTATGGCTACACCTTC
V: TRBV5-6; J: TRBJ1-6; size: -; D: TRBD1; CDR3: CASSLTGTGWSPLHF; DNA: TGTGCCAGCAGCTTGACCGGGACAGGGTGGTCACCCCTCCACTTT
V: TRBV5-6; J: TRBJ2-7; size: -; D: -; CDR3: CASSPGLPYEQYF; DNA: TGTGCCAGCAGCCCGGGGTTACCCTACGAGCAGTACTTC
V: TRBV19; J: TRBJ1-5; size: -; D: TRBD1; CDR3: CASSRLDRGNNQPQHF; DNA: TGTGCCAGTAGTAGACTCGACAGGGGAAACAATCAGCCCCAGCATTTT
V: TRBV3-1/TRBV3-2; J: TRBJ1-2; size: -; D: -; CDR3: CASSQEIKPNYGYTF; DNA: TGTGCCAGCAGCCAAGAGATTAAGCCTAACTATGGCTACACCTTC
V: TRBV9; J: TRBJ1-2; size: -; D: TRBD1; CDR3: CASSTWDRTNYGYTF; DNA: TGTGCCAGCAGCACCTGGGACAGGACCAACTATGGCTACACCTTC
V: TRBV24-1; J: TRBJ2-3; size: -; D: TRBD1; CDR3: CATSDPGQGVDTQYF; DNA: TGTGCCACCAGTGACCCGGGACAGGGTGTAGATACGCAGTATTTT
V: TRBV19; J: TRBJ1-2; size: once; D: TRBD1; CDR3: CASSTEGTGYGYTF; DNA: TGTGCCAGTAGTACCGAGGGGACAGGATATGGCTACACCTTC